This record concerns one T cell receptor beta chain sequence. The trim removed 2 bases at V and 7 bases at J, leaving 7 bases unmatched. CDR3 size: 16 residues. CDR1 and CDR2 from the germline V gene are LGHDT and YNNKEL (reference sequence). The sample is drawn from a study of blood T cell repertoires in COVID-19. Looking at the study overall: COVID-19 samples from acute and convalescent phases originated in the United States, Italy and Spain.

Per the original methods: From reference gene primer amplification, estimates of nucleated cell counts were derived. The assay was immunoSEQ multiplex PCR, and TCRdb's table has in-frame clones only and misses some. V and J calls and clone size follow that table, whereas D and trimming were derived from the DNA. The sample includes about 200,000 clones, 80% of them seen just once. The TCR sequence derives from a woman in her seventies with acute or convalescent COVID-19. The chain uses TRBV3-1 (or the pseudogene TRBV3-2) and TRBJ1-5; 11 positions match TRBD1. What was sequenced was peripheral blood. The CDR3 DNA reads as TGTGCCAGCAGCCAAACCGGGACAGGGGGAAGACAGCCCCAGCATTTT. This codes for CASSQTGTGGRQPQHF.